Only one count was recorded for the clone carrying this T cell receptor beta chain. Its target is not known. This may be a read error, as it is one base from a much larger clone. Germline lookup yields CDR1 KGHDR and CDR2 SFDVKD. Trimming cost V 4 bases and J 11 bases; bases outside gene matches: 9. CDR3 size: 13 residues. The data are from a study of glioma-infiltrating T cells. Whole-study results and caveats: Gliomas, especially low-grade, showed above-expected tissue-blood divergence; non-neoplastic patients showed below.

The iRepertoire nested amplicon-rescue multiplex PCR amplified TCR alpha and beta CDR3s from RNA. TCRdb itself ran the multiplex PCR reads through MiXCR, one entry per CDR3 protein. The table has about 180,000 distinct CDR3 sequences, around 45% seen once. The sequence was obtained from a human donor with low-grade glioma or glioblastoma, undergoing nonglioma brain surgery, or in good health (not recorded which). V and J are TRBV24-1 and TRBJ1-1; 7 nucleotides line up with TRBD1. The sample consisted of glioma tissue, nonneoplastic brain tissue, or PBMCs (not recorded which). Here the CDR3 reads CATSDLDRMGAFF. CDR3 DNA sequence: TGTGCCACCAGTGACCTGGACAGGATGGGCGCTTTCTTT.